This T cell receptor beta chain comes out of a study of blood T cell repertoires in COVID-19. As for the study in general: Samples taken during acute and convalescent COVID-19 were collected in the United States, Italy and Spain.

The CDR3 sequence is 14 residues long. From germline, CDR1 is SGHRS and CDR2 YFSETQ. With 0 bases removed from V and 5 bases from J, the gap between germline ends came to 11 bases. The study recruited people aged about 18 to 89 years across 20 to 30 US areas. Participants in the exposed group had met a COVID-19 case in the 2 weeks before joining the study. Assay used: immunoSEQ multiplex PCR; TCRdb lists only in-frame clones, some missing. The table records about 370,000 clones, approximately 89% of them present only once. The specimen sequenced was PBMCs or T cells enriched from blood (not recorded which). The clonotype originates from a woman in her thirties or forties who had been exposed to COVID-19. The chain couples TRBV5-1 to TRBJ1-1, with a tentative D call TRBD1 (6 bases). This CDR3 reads CASSLEGGRTEAFF. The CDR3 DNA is TGCGCCAGCAGCTTGGAGGGGGGGCGAACTGAAGCTTTCTTT.